Below, 25 T cell receptor beta chains from the same sample are listed, as sequenced in a study of blood T cell repertoires in COVID-19. Sequencing was performed with immunoSEQ multiplex PCR; in TCRdb, only in-frame clones are kept and a portion is missing. The sample consists of 70,000 to 80,000 clones, approximately 89% of them appearing once. Sequencing input: peripheral blood. Receptors originate from a woman aged 55-75 years with active COVID-19.

The rearrangement links TRBV19 to TRBJ2-3; D not certain. The CDR3 totals 14 residues. Germline V CDR1 and CDR2: LNHDA, SQIVND (reference sequence). V lost 4 bases and J lost 2, with 10 bases in between. The CDR3 region has the DNA TGTGCCAGTAGTAGGCTAGAGAACACAGATACGCAGTATTTT. As protein: CASSRLENTDTQYF.

This rearrangement joins TRBV9 to TRBJ2-3, with 10 bases that match TRBD2. Germline V gene lookup returns CDR1 SGDLS and CDR2 YYNGEE. This CDR3 spans 18 amino acids. V shed 1 base and J 3 bases; nucleotides not matched to a gene: 11. The CDR3 nucleotides are TGTGCCAGCAGCGTATCGCTAGCGGGAGAGGATTGGACAGATACGCAGTATTTT. Translating gives CASSVSLAGEDWTDTQYF.

The chain has TRBV6-6 and TRBJ1-2; D ambiguous. In germline, CDR1 is MNHNY, CDR2 SVGAGI (reference sequence). Trimming stripped 5 bases from V and 5 bases from J, with 6 bases between. CDR3 length: 11 amino acids. DNA for the CDR3: TGTGCCAGCAGTACGGGTTATGGCTACACCTTC. It specifies CASSTGYGYTF.

The V call is TRBV15, the J call TRBJ2-7, with 9 bases fitting TRBD2. With 3 bases clipped from V and 6 bases from J, the junction kept 9 bases outside the gene matches. This CDR3 has 15 residues. CDR1 LNHNV and CDR2 YYDKDF come from the germline V gene (reference sequence). For the CDR3, the DNA is TGTGCCACCAGCAGGGCGGGAGGGCCCCTCAGCGAGCAGTACTTC. Protein product: CATSRAGGPLSEQYF.

This rearrangement joins TRBV4-1 to TRBJ2-1, with 9 bases matching TRBD2. The CDR3 is 13 residues long. V trimming: 6 bases; J trimming: 6 bases; junction bases outside the gene matches: 3. Germline lookup yields CDR1 MGHRA and CDR2 YSYEKL. The CDR3 coding sequence is TGCGCCAGCAGAGGGACTAGCTCCAATGAGCAGTTCTTC. Translating it yields CASRGTSSNEQFF.

This chain joins TRBV5-1 and TRBJ2-3; D ambiguous. CDR1 and CDR2 from the germline V gene are SGHRS and YFSETQ. CDR3 length equals 13 residues. V was shortened by 6 bases and J by 2 bases, with 10 bases between the two germline ends. CDR3 protein: CASKRGSTDTQYF. Written as DNA, the CDR3 is TGCGCCAGCAAACGCGGCTCCACAGATACGCAGTATTTT.

This chain uses TRBV15 with TRBJ2-3, with D possibly being TRBD2 (6 bases). Between the trimmed V and J ends, which lost 8 bases and 7 bases, there was a span of 13 bases. The CDR3 sequence is 12 residues long. Germline CDR1 is LNHNV and CDR2 is YYDKDF (reference sequence). DNA of the CDR3: TGTGCCACCGGGGCAGGAGGGCATACGCAGTATTTT. This encodes CATGAGGHTQYF.

The chain employs TRBV5-8 and TRBJ2-5; D is uncertain. V gave up 3 bases and J gave up 0 bases, with 9 bases separating them. The CDR3 consists of 14 residues. Germline values: CDR1 SGHTS, CDR2 YDEGEE. The CDR3 sequence: CASSSNEYQETQYF. In DNA form, the CDR3 reads TGTGCCAGCAGCTCGAATGAGTACCAAGAGACCCAGTACTTC.

The chain joins TRBV28 to TRBJ2-7; the D gene is possibly TRBD1 (6 bases). The CDR3 is made up of 14 amino acids. Trimming removed 2 bases from V and 2 bases from J, with 10 bases in between. Per the germline V gene, CDR1 is MDHEN and CDR2 is SYDVKM. CDR3 amino acids: CASSLPGQTYEQYF. In nucleotides, the CDR3 is TGTGCCAGCAGTTTACCGGGACAAACCTACGAGCAGTACTTC.

The CDR3 DNA reads as TGTGCCAGCAGCTCCCACATTGAGCAGGCCAATGAGCAGTTCTTC. Translation: CASSSHIEQANEQFF. This sequence joins TRBV5-4 and TRBJ2-1; D call uncertain. This CDR3 has 15 residues. V lost 3 bases and J 6 bases, leaving 16 bases between the germline ends. In germline, CDR1 is SGHNT, CDR2 YYREEE (reference sequence).

This chain links TRBV30 with TRBJ1-1; TRBD1 might be the D (6 bases). The CDR3 loop spans 14 amino acids. Germline assignment: CDR1 GTSNPN and CDR2 SVGIG (reference sequence). Trimming took off 0 bases at V and 11 bases at J, with 19 bases between the two ends. The CDR3 is CAWSVRQRGGDAFF. The CDR3 nucleotides are TGTGCCTGGAGTGTACGACAGAGGGGGGGTGACGCTTTCTTT.

The table lists this clone with a count of one. The chain joins TRBV18 to TRBJ2-3; D may be TRBD2 (6 bases). V shed 3 bases and J shed 6 bases, with 13 bases lying between them. Germline V gene data show CDR1 as KGHSH and CDR2 as LQKENI. The CDR3 sequence is 14 residues long. CDR3 loop: CASSPNFGGDTQYF. CDR3 nucleotide sequence: TGTGCCAGCTCACCTAATTTTGGAGGGGATACGCAGTATTTT.

V usage is TRBV19 and J usage is TRBJ2-1; 8 nucleotides line up with TRBD2. V was clipped by 10 bases and J by 4 bases; unmatched bases: 15. Germline CDR1 and CDR2: LNHDA and SQIVND (reference sequence). This CDR3 spans 16 amino acids. The CDR3 region is CATERERTSSYNEQFF. CDR3 bases: TGTGCCACGGAGAGGGAACGGACTAGCAGTTACAATGAGCAGTTCTTC.

The rearrangement uses TRBV4-2 and TRBJ1-2, with D uncertain. V was trimmed by 0 bases and J by 4 bases, leaving 12 bases between them. Per germline, CDR1 LGHNA and CDR2 YNFKEQ. The CDR3 covers 15 residues. The CDR3: CASSQDLPASYGYTF. The CDR3 bases are TGTGCCAGCAGCCAAGATCTCCCCGCCAGCTATGGCTACACCTTC.

The J gene is TRBJ2-7, the V gene TRBV5-1; 8 nucleotides align to TRBD2. Germline CDR1 and CDR2: SGHRS and YFSETQ. V lost 0 bases, J lost 3 bases, and 8 bases stayed unmatched. The CDR3 covers 16 residues. The CDR3 spells CASSLGGSSGIYEQYF. As DNA, the CDR3 is TGCGCCAGCAGCTTGGGAGGGAGTAGCGGGATCTACGAGCAGTACTTC. The full variable domain, completed using reference TRBV5-1 and TRBJ2-7, is KAGVTQTPRYLIKTRGQQVTLSCSPISGHRSVSWYQQTPGQGLQFLFEYFSETQRNKGNFPGRFSGRQFSNSRSEMNVSTLELGDSALYLCASSLGGSSGIYEQYFGPGTRLTVT.

The V gene is TRBV5-1, the J gene TRBJ1-1; D perhaps matches TRBD1 (5 bases). CDR1 and CDR2 from the germline V gene are SGHRS and YFSETQ. Trimming stripped 0 bases from V and 3 bases from J, with 12 bases between. The CDR3 consists of 15 residues. CDR3 nucleotides: TGCGCCAGCAGCTTGGATGTTGGGGGGGACACTGAAGCTTTCTTT. Residues: CASSLDVGGDTEAFF. The complete variable domain, with remaining parts taken from reference TRBV5-1 and TRBJ1-1, reads KAGVTQTPRYLIKTRGQQVTLSCSPISGHRSVSWYQQTPGQGLQFLFEYFSETQRNKGNFPGRFSGRQFSNSRSEMNVSTLELGDSALYLCASSLDVGGDTEAFFGQGTRLTVV.

The chain combines TRBV27 with TRBJ2-3; TRBD2 might be the D (6 bases). V lost 5 bases, J lost 2 bases, and 14 bases lay in between. Germline CDR1 is MNHEY and CDR2 is SMNVEV (reference sequence). This CDR3 contains 15 residues. CDR3 nucleotide sequence: TGTGCCAGCAGTCTTATAGCGGATCTCACAGATACGCAGTATTTT. It specifies CASSLIADLTDTQYF.

This clone was picked up one time. The chain combines TRBV6-4 with TRBJ2-3; TRBD2 matches at 8 bases. Trimming at V came to 2 bases and at J to 5 bases, leaving 6 bases not matched to a gene. The CDR3 totals 15 residues. The V gene's germline CDR1 is MRHNA and CDR2 SNTAGT. Here the CDR3 DNA reads TGTGCCAGCAGTGACAATTCGGGAGGGCGAGATACGCAGTATTTT. Its protein is CASSDNSGGRDTQYF.

The rearrangement links TRBV2 to TRBJ1-5, with 8 bases lining up with TRBD1. Germline assignment: CDR1 SNHLY and CDR2 FYNNEI. V was pared by 7 bases and J by 7 bases, with 9 bases of the junction left unmatched. The CDR3 runs 14 residues. Here the CDR3 reads CASTLDRVQQPQHF. CDR3 DNA: TGTGCCAGCACCCTGGACAGGGTACAACAGCCCCAGCATTTT. Full variable domain (missing parts from reference TRBV2 and TRBJ1-5): EPEVTQTPSHQVTQMGQEVILRCVPISNHLYFYWYRQILGQKVEFLVSFYNNEISEKSEIFDDQFSVERPDGSNFTLKIRSTKLEDSAMYFCASTLDRVQQPQHFGDGTRLSIL.

The V gene is TRBV30, the J gene TRBJ2-7; TRBD2 aligns across 9 bases. Trimming cost V 3 bases and J 0 bases; bases outside gene matches: 15. The CDR3 is 18 residues long. Per germline, CDR1 GTSNPN and CDR2 SVGIG (reference sequence). The CDR3 sequence is CAWRGGGRAQSRSYEQYF. Written as DNA, the CDR3 is TGTGCCTGGAGAGGTGGCGGGAGGGCCCAATCCCGCTCCTACGAGCAGTACTTC. The full variable domain, with the rest looked up from reference TRBV30 and TRBJ2-7, is SQTIHQWPATLVQPVGSPLSLECTVEGTSNPNLYWYRQAAGRGLQLLFYSVGIGQISSEVPQNLSASRPQDRQFILSSKKLLLSDSGFYLCAWRGGGRAQSRSYEQYFGPGTRLTVT.

V is TRBV10-1 and J is TRBJ2-3, with 8 bases matching TRBD2. This CDR3 spans 15 amino acids. The V gene's germline CDR1 is WNHNN and CDR2 SYGVQD (reference sequence). The J segment lost 7 bases and the V segment lost 3 bases, leaving 9 bases of the junction unmatched. The CDR3 coding sequence is TGCGCCAGCAGTGATTCGCTAGCGGGTACTCATACGCAGTATTTT. This codes for CASSDSLAGTHTQYF.

This clone occurred once. This chain joins TRBV20-1 and TRBJ2-1, with D hard to call. V lost 3 bases and J lost 0, with 6 bases in between. Per the germline V gene, CDR1 is DFQATT and CDR2 is SNEGSKA (reference sequence). This CDR3 is 13 amino acids long. The CDR3 protein is CSASTGSYNEQFF. The CDR3 nucleotides read TGCAGTGCTAGTACCGGCTCCTACAATGAGCAGTTCTTC.

This chain connects TRBV7-6 to TRBJ2-2; 12 positions agree with TRBD1. The CDR3 length is 16 residues. Germline V lookup: CDR1 SGHVS, CDR2 FNYEAQ. The junction had 4 bases not matched to a gene; V was cut back by 2 bases and J by 6 bases. CDR3 residues: CASSLRGTGGSGELFF. The CDR3, as DNA: TGTGCCAGCAGCTTAAGGGGGACAGGGGGCTCCGGGGAGCTGTTTTTT.

The rearrangement uses TRBV4-2 and TRBJ1-6; 8 bases agree with TRBD1. Germline CDR1 reads LGHNA; CDR2 reads YNFKEQ. The CDR3 totals 14 residues. The trim removed 4 bases at V and 7 bases at J, leaving 3 bases unmatched. The CDR3 loop reads CASSPQGVNSPLHF. The CDR3, as DNA: TGTGCCAGCAGCCCACAGGGGGTGAATTCACCCCTCCACTTT.

The rearrangement links TRBV6-1 to TRBJ2-1; the D is unclear. The CDR3 extends over 15 amino acids. Germline CDR1 MNHNS, CDR2 SASEGT. The germline V and J ends were trimmed by 2 bases and 7 bases, with 15 bases remaining between them. CDR3: CASSESVPLRNEQFF. In nucleotides, the CDR3 is TGTGCCAGCAGTGAAAGCGTCCCCCTTAGAAATGAGCAGTTCTTC.